Following are 14 T cell receptor beta chains from one sample sequenced in a study of shared clonotypes between healthy human individuals. Produced via immunoSEQ multiplex PCR; TCRdb's table is partial and in-frame only. The sample shows over 75,000 clones, 68% of them seen only once. Sequences were obtained from memory CD8+ T cells sorted from blood. Described subset: CD45RO+ cells pooled with CCR7-negative TemRA cells. The receptors derive from a man in his thirties or forties in good health.

Many counts were recorded for this clone. The chain combines TRBV6-4 with TRBJ2-6, with 8 bases lining up with TRBD1. The CDR3 runs 17 residues. The V segment lost 3 bases and the J segment 1 base; nucleotides outside the gene matches: 5. Germline CDR1 reads MRHNA; CDR2 reads SNTAGT. CDR3 in DNA: TGTGCCAGCAGTGAAGGACAGGGTGGGTCTGGGGCCAACGTCCTGACTTTC. It codes for CASSEGQGGSGANVLTF.

The gene calls are TRBV6-1 and TRBJ2-7; weak D call: TRBD1 (6 bases). The germline gives CDR1 MNHNS, CDR2 SASEGT. The CDR3 runs 11 residues. V was clipped by 7 bases and J by 6 bases, with 10 bases between them. The CDR3 is CASTGGGEQYF. CDR3 sequence (DNA): TGTGCCAGCACTGGGGGCGGCGAGCAGTACTTC.

The chain couples TRBV29-1 to TRBJ2-2; D uncertain. The CDR3 totals 12 residues. V shed 4 bases and J shed 3 bases, with 6 bases lying between them. CDR1 SQVTM and CDR2 ANQGSEA come from the germline V gene. The CDR3 DNA is TGCAGCGTTGGCCAGTACACCGGGGAGCTGTTTTTT. Residues: CSVGQYTGELFF.

The gene calls are TRBV29-1 and TRBJ1-1; perhaps TRBD1 as D (5 bases). The CDR3 extends over 12 amino acids. In germline, CDR1 is SQVTM, CDR2 ANQGSEA. The ends were cut back, 6 bases at V and 5 bases at J, with 13 bases in the middle. CDR3 protein: CSVAGRLTEAFF. CDR3 coding DNA: TGCAGCGTCGCAGGGAGGTTGACTGAAGCTTTCTTT.

On this clone: The junction shows a germline mismatch at one end, possibly a read error. The rearrangement links TRBV7-2 to TRBJ2-1, with 10 bases identical to TRBD2. CDR3 length: 16 amino acids. CDR1 is SGHTA, CDR2 FQGNSA, per germline. The CDR3 reads CASSSALAGDYHEQFF. DNA of the CDR3: TGTGCCAGCAGCTCCGCTCTAGCGGGAGACTACCATGAGCAGTTCTTC.

V usage is TRBV14 and J usage is TRBJ1-4; unclear D gene. The CDR3 is 15 residues long. V was cut by 0 bases and J by 10 bases, with 15 bases left in between. CDR1 and CDR2 (germline): SGHDN, FVKESK. The chain's CDR3 is CASSQEGGRFGKLFF. The DNA for the CDR3 is TGTGCCAGCAGCCAAGAGGGTGGGAGGTTCGGAAAACTGTTTTTT.

To note about this clone: Other DNA sequences in this specimen translate into the identical CDR3. V gene TRBV28 combines with J gene TRBJ2-7; D is uncertain. Trimming took 4 bases from V and 3 from J, leaving 7 bases between them. Germline CDR1 and CDR2: MDHEN and SYDVKM. The CDR3 is 12 amino acids. The CDR3 reads CASSSAVYEQYF. The CDR3 DNA reads TGTGCCAGCAGTTCTGCAGTCTACGAGCAGTACTTC. The whole variable domain, remainder taken from reference TRBV28 and TRBJ2-7, is DVKVTQSSRYLVKRTGEKVFLECVQDMDHENMFWYRQDPGLGLRLIYFSYDVKMKEKGDIPEGYSVSREKKERFSLILESASTNQTSMYLCASSSAVYEQYFGPGTRLTVT.

This clone was recorded once. CDR3 sequence: CASSRDWEYNEQFF. As DNA, the CDR3 is TGTGCCAGCAGCCGGGACTGGGAATACAATGAGCAGTTCTTC. The chain is built from TRBV7-6 and TRBJ2-1, with D possibly matching TRBD2 (6 bases). The V gene lost 5 bases and the J gene lost 4 bases, with 12 bases spanning the gap. Germline lookup yields CDR1 SGHVS and CDR2 FNYEAQ. This CDR3 is 14 amino acids long. Full variable domain (rest looked up from reference TRBV7-6 and TRBJ2-1): GAGVSQSPRYKVTKRGQDVALRCDPISGHVSLYWYRQALGQGPEFLTYFNYEAQQDKSGLPNDRFSAERPEGSISTLTIQRTEQRDSAMYRCASSRDWEYNEQFFGPGTRLTVL.

This clone was detected only a few times. The rearrangement links TRBV13 to TRBJ2-2; D is perhaps TRBD2 (6 bases). Looked up from germline, CDR1 is PRHDT and CDR2 is FYEKMQ (reference sequence). The V and J ends lost 5 bases and 3 bases respectively, with 22 bases between them. This CDR3 has 18 amino acids. The DNA of the CDR3 is TGTGCCAGCAGCACCGTCCCCCTAGGGGAGGCGGACACCGGGGAGCTGTTTTTT. Translating gives CASSTVPLGEADTGELFF.

This clone was picked up many times. The gene calls are TRBV25-1 and TRBJ2-6; tentative D call: TRBD2 (5 bases). Germline V gene lookup returns CDR1 MGHDK and CDR2 SYGVNS. V lost 7 bases and J 0 bases, leaving 10 bases between the germline ends. The CDR3 length is 15 residues. This CDR3 is CASNGVNSGANVLTF. CDR3 DNA: TGTGCCAGCAACGGGGTCAACTCTGGGGCCAACGTCCTGACTTTC.

This rearrangement joins TRBV5-1 to TRBJ2-7, with 7 nucleotides matching TRBD2. The CDR3 totals 14 residues. The germline V gene has CDR1 SGHRS and CDR2 YFSETQ. J lost 7 bases, V lost 4 bases, and 11 bases had no gene match. The CDR3 reads CASSVTSESREQYF. The CDR3 DNA is TGCGCCAGCAGCGTCACTAGCGAATCGAGAGAGCAGTACTTC.

This clone showed up just a few times. The genes are TRBV5-4 and TRBJ2-7; a weak D match, TRBD2 (6 bases). The germline V gene encodes CDR1 SGHNT and CDR2 YYREEE (reference sequence). The CDR3 length is 12 residues. Trimming stripped 4 bases from V and 5 bases from J, with 10 bases between. This CDR3 is CASSRESDEQYF. As DNA, the CDR3 is TGTGCCAGCAGCCGGGAGAGTGACGAGCAGTACTTC.

J is TRBJ1-1 and V is TRBV5-1; TRBD1 might be the D (5 bases). Germline V gene data show CDR1 as SGHRS and CDR2 as YFSETQ. The CDR3 spans 16 residues. The V gene lost 1 base and the J gene lost 0 bases, with 13 bases spanning the gap. The DNA of the CDR3 is TGCGCCAGCAGCTTGTCTCCGGGGCCTCTGAACACTGAAGCTTTCTTT. This encodes CASSLSPGPLNTEAFF. The complete variable domain, with remaining parts taken from reference TRBV5-1 and TRBJ1-1, reads KAGVTQTPRYLIKTRGQQVTLSCSPISGHRSVSWYQQTPGQGLQFLFEYFSETQRNKGNFPGRFSGRQFSNSRSEMNVSTLELGDSALYLCASSLSPGPLNTEAFFGQGTRLTVV.

The chain recombines TRBV7-9 with TRBJ2-7; 10 nucleotides align to TRBD1. The CDR3 extends over 16 amino acids. Germline V gene data show CDR1 as SEHNR and CDR2 as FQNEAQ (reference sequence). V lost 5 bases, J lost 3 bases, and 10 bases stayed unmatched. This CDR3 reads CASSGNLDRGIYEQYF. DNA of the CDR3: TGTGCCAGCAGCGGAAACTTGGACAGGGGGATCTACGAGCAGTACTTC.